A single sample is the source of the 25 T cell receptor beta chains below, sequenced in a study of shared clonotypes between healthy human individuals. The table came from immunoSEQ multiplex PCR; TCRdb's copy has only in-frame clones and leaves some out. The repertoire holds some 1 million clones, with approximately 68% as singletons. The specimen sequenced was memory CD4+ T cells sorted from blood. This sample's subset: CD45RA-negative fraction. The receptors originated from a young man in good health.

The chain has TRBV15 and TRBJ2-5, with 8 bases aligning to TRBD2. The last part of the DNA fits TRBJ2-7 better; the J call may be wrong. The CDR3 runs to 14 residues. The germline V gene has CDR1 LNHNV and CDR2 YYDKDF (reference sequence). The CDR3 DNA is TGTGCCACCAGCAGAGCGGGACTAGACTACGAGCAGTACTTC. It is translated as CATSRAGLDYEQYF.

The sample holds many counts of this clone. The chain combines TRBV7-9 with TRBJ2-3, with TRBD1 matching 10 bases. Germline CDR1 and CDR2: SEHNR and FQNEAQ (reference sequence). V dropped 1 base and J dropped 9; count of bases not matched to a gene: 7. This CDR3 is built from 15 residues. CDR3 nucleotide sequence: TGTGCCAGCAGCTTAGGGGACAGGGGTGGAGAAACGCAGTATTTT. It specifies CASSLGDRGGETQYF.

The table lists this clone with a few counts. The chain recombines TRBV7-2 with TRBJ2-3; D is unclear. This CDR3 spans 15 amino acids. V was clipped by 5 bases and J by 2 bases, with 14 bases between them. Per germline, CDR1 SGHTA and CDR2 FQGNSA. The CDR3 sequence: CASSVEGRYTDTQYF. As DNA, the CDR3 is TGTGCCAGCAGCGTCGAAGGGCGCTACACAGATACGCAGTATTTT.

The genes are TRBV7-9 and TRBJ2-2; no firm D call. V dropped 5 bases and J dropped 7 bases, with 11 bases sitting between them. The CDR3 spans 13 residues. Germline CDR1 SEHNR, CDR2 FQNEAQ (reference sequence). As DNA, the CDR3 is TGTGCCAGCAGCCTCTCTGATGGCGGGGAGCTGTTTTTT. This encodes CASSLSDGGELFF.

The V call is TRBV10-2, the J call TRBJ2-2; perhaps TRBD2 as D (6 bases). Deletions cut 8 bases from V and 2 bases from J, with 9 bases between. Germline CDR1 and CDR2: WSHSY and SAAADI. The CDR3 length is 13 residues. DNA of the CDR3: TGCGCCAGCGCGGGGCACAACACCGGGGAGCTGTTTTTT. This codes for CASAGHNTGELFF.

The chain recombines TRBV13 with TRBJ2-7, with D perhaps TRBD2 (5 bases). The CDR3 contains 16 residues. Germline assignment: CDR1 PRHDT and CDR2 FYEKMQ (reference sequence). Trimming took off 3 bases at V and 0 bases at J, with 15 bases between the two ends. CDR3 protein: CASSFGEFRISYEQYF. The CDR3, as DNA: TGTGCCAGCAGCTTTGGGGAGTTCCGGATCTCCTACGAGCAGTACTTC. The whole variable domain, filled in from reference TRBV13 and TRBJ2-7, reads AAGVIQSPRHLIKEKRETATLKCYPIPRHDTVYWYQQGPGQDPQFLISFYEKMQSDKGSIPDRFSAQQFSDYHSELNMSSLELGDSALYFCASSFGEFRISYEQYFGPGTRLTVT.

The chain carries TRBV7-2 and TRBJ1-2; D gene ambiguous. Looked up from germline, CDR1 is SGHTA and CDR2 is FQGNSA. The V end was cut by 5 bases, the J end by 8 bases, with 15 bases between. The CDR3 has 13 residues. CDR3 in amino acids: CASSPLKAYGYTF. The CDR3 bases are TGTGCCAGCAGCCCGCTAAAGGCGTACGGCTACACCTTC.

The J gene is TRBJ2-3, the V gene TRBV11-1, with D perhaps assigned TRBD1 or TRBD2 (6 bases each). Trimming stripped 1 base from V and 6 bases from J, with 17 bases between. Germline CDR1 reads SGHAT; CDR2 reads FQDESV (reference sequence). This CDR3 spans 16 amino acids. The CDR3 DNA sequence: TGTGCCAGCAGCTTAGACAGGGCGGGGAATCACGATACGCAGTATTTT. Amino acid sequence: CASSLDRAGNHDTQYF.

In regard to this clone: The junction does not match germline at one end; this may be a read error. The rearrangement uses TRBV10-3 and TRBJ1-2; D is undetermined. The CDR3 runs to 13 residues. Germline CDR1 and CDR2: ENHRY and SYGVKD. The CDR3 DNA is TGTGCCAGCAGTCCCGGGATCCACTATGGCTACACCTTC. Residues: CASSPGIHYGYTF.

V usage is TRBV5-4 and J usage is TRBJ2-5; TRBD2 matches at 7 bases. The junction had 4 bases not matched to a gene; V was cut back by 1 base and J by 4 bases. This CDR3 has 14 amino acids. The germline V gene has CDR1 SGHNT and CDR2 YYREEE (reference sequence). CDR3 sequence (DNA): TGTGCCAGCAGCTTGACTAGCGAGGGAGAGACCCAGTACTTC. This sequence encodes CASSLTSEGETQYF.

The chain joins TRBV10-2 to TRBJ1-4, with D possibly matching TRBD1 (5 bases). The CDR3 has 14 residues. Trimming cost V 3 bases and J 0 bases, with 5 bases left between them. Germline loops: CDR1 WSHSY, CDR2 SAAADI. The CDR3 nucleotides read TGCGCCAGCAGTGAAGGGGCAACTAATGAAAAACTGTTTTTT. This sequence encodes CASSEGATNEKLFF.

The rearrangement uses TRBV6-5 and TRBJ2-7; D is undetermined. This CDR3 spans 14 amino acids. Germline lookup yields CDR1 MNHEY and CDR2 SVGAGI. With 2 bases removed from V and 11 bases from J, the gap between germline ends came to 19 bases. The CDR3 DNA sequence: TGTGCCAGCAGTTACGTTTATCGGGCATCTGTGGAGTACTTC. It translates to CASSYVYRASVEYF.

This rearrangement joins TRBV9 to TRBJ2-5; 7 bases match TRBD1. The ends lost 4 bases at V and 2 bases at J; junction bases unmatched: 5. The CDR3 runs to 14 residues. From germline, CDR1 is SGDLS and CDR2 YYNGEE. The DNA of the CDR3 is TGTGCCAGCAGCCCCCGACAGGGACAAGAGACCCAGTACTTC. This translates into CASSPRQGQETQYF.

This clone was recorded once. The V and J genes are TRBV6-1 and TRBJ2-7; D remains unclear. The CDR3 loop spans 14 amino acids. Germline V gene lookup returns CDR1 MNHNS and CDR2 SASEGT. V lost 7 bases, J lost 3 bases, and 16 bases lay in between. The CDR3 coding sequence is TGTGCCAGCACCATGGGGTCCTTTGGCTACGAGCAGTACTTC. Translation gives CASTMGSFGYEQYF.

The rearrangement joins TRBV6-6 to TRBJ2-5; TRBD2 is a possible D gene (5 bases). The DNA end lines up better with TRBJ2-7; the J call may be wrong. This CDR3 has 12 residues. Germline CDR1 is MNHNY and CDR2 is SVGAGI (reference sequence). CDR3 amino acids: CASSVGAYEQYF. The CDR3 DNA is TGTGCCAGCAGTGTGGGAGCCTACGAGCAGTACTTC.

This chain links TRBV19 with TRBJ1-4; D remains ambiguous. Germline CDR1 reads LNHDA; CDR2 reads SQIVND (reference sequence). The CDR3 has 13 amino acids. V lost 5 bases and J 2 bases, leaving 6 bases between the germline ends. The CDR3 DNA is TGTGCCAGTAGTTGGGCTACTAATGAAAAACTGTTTTTT. It encodes CASSWATNEKLFF.

This clone was seen only once. V and J are TRBV19 and TRBJ1-1; 7 positions match TRBD1. This CDR3 spans 14 amino acids. Losses at the gene ends were 6 bases for V and 0 bases for J; bases not matched to a gene: 4. Germline-derived CDR1 and CDR2 are LNHDA and SQIVND (reference sequence). The CDR3 here is CASRLDRLNTEAFF. CDR3 nucleotide sequence: TGTGCCAGTAGGTTGGACAGGTTGAACACTGAAGCTTTCTTT.

The V gene is TRBV2, the J gene TRBJ1-1; D call uncertain. The ends were cut back, 6 bases at V and 2 bases at J, with 10 bases in the middle. The CDR3 is 13 amino acids. CDR1 SNHLY and CDR2 FYNNEI come from the germline V gene. CDR3 sequence reads: CASRTPGNTEAFF. The CDR3 DNA sequence: TGTGCCAGCAGGACCCCCGGTAACACTGAAGCTTTCTTT.

The rearrangement links TRBV5-1 to TRBJ1-3; D is perhaps TRBD1 (5 bases). The CDR3 is 16 amino acids. Trimming left V 0 bases short and J 2 bases short, with 12 bases between. CDR1 SGHRS and CDR2 YFSETQ come from the germline V gene. The CDR3 sequence is CASSLDLGVAGNTIYF. The DNA for the CDR3 is TGCGCCAGCAGCTTGGATCTAGGGGTGGCTGGAAACACCATATATTTT.

This clone was observed a few times. This chain links TRBV15 with TRBJ2-1, with 7 nucleotides matching TRBD2. Germline CDR1 is LNHNV and CDR2 is YYDKDF (reference sequence). The CDR3 consists of 15 residues. V shed 4 bases and J 6 bases; nucleotides not matched to a gene: 9. CDR3 DNA: TGTGCCACCAGCAAAGATAGTTGGACTAGCAATGAGCAGTTCTTC. It codes for CATSKDSWTSNEQFF.

This clone was detected a few times. The chain joins TRBV11-1 to TRBJ2-1; possible D gene TRBD2, 5 bases. V lost 5 bases and J 5 bases, leaving 10 bases between the germline ends. This CDR3 has 13 residues. Germline values: CDR1 SGHAT, CDR2 FQDESV (reference sequence). CDR3 loop: CASSRPGNNEQFF. CDR3 bases: TGTGCCAGCAGCCGGCCCGGGAACAATGAGCAGTTCTTC.

Here the CDR3 DNA reads TGTGCCAGCTCATCAACTAGCGGGGAGGCGGAGCAGTACTTC. It is translated as CASSSTSGEAEQYF. J is TRBJ2-7 and V is TRBV18, with 10 bases lining up with TRBD2. The CDR3 loop spans 14 amino acids. V was clipped by 5 bases and J by 7 bases; unmatched bases: 8. Germline assignment: CDR1 KGHSH and CDR2 LQKENI.

This clone occurred a few times. This chain joins TRBV28 and TRBJ2-3; 8 bases map to TRBD2. Germline V gives CDR1 MDHEN, CDR2 SYDVKM. V lost 2 bases to trimming and J lost 3 bases; unmatched junction nucleotides: 4. The CDR3 spans 15 residues. The CDR3 DNA follows: TGTGCCAGCAGTTTAAGCCTAGCGGGTACAGATACGCAGTATTTT. Protein product: CASSLSLAGTDTQYF.

J is TRBJ2-2 and V is TRBV5-4; 7 bases agree with TRBD2. Germline-derived CDR1 and CDR2 are SGHNT and YYREEE (reference sequence). Trimming removed 0 bases from V and 1 base from J; junction bases left unmatched: 3. This CDR3 contains 16 residues. DNA of the CDR3: TGTGCCAGCAGCTTGGGACTAGCAAGGAACACCGGGGAGCTGTTTTTT. Translation: CASSLGLARNTGELFF.

This chain connects TRBV11-2 to TRBJ1-2, with TRBD1 matching 8 bases. Germline values: CDR1 SGHAT, CDR2 FQNNGV. Trimming cost V 5 bases and J 5 bases; bases outside gene matches: 7. This CDR3 spans 14 amino acids. This CDR3 is CASSPPDRGYGYTF. Here the CDR3 DNA reads TGTGCCAGCAGCCCCCCAGACAGGGGATATGGCTACACCTTC.